Following are 2 T cell receptor beta chains from one sample sequenced in a study of T cells in Graves' hyperthyroidism and ophthalmopathy (dated by TCRdb to the late 2010s). Libraries were prepared through multiplex PCR. TCRdb lists the instrument as Illumina HiSeq 2000. The TCR beta CDR3 regions were amplified from RNA transcripts. For the first round of RT-PCR on the TCR CDR3, the HTBI primer set was used together with the Qiagen OneStep RT-PCR kit. The public sequencing data were trimmed at Q25 with fastp and processed into clonotypes with MiXCR by TCRdb, which kept only in-frame beta chains. Duplicate CDR3 protein sequences are folded into a single record with the most common DNA and genes. Present in this sample are about half a million distinct CDR3 sequences, around 21% of which were seen just once. The top ten constitute less than 30% of the sample. The sample comprised blood. The receptors derive from a man between 18 and 35 years old with Graves' hyperthyroidism.

The rearrangement joins TRBV29-1 to TRBJ1-2; no definite D call. Germline V gives CDR1 SQVTM, CDR2 ANQGSEA. V was trimmed by 6 bases and J by 4 bases, leaving 15 bases between them. This CDR3 comprises 13 residues. The CDR3, as DNA: TGCAGCGTGGATTGGAAGGGTTCCTATGGCTACACCTTC. It encodes CSVDWKGSYGYTF. The whole variable domain, remainder taken from reference TRBV29-1 and TRBJ1-2, is SAVISQKPSRDICQRGTSLTIQCQVDSQVTMMFWYRQQPGQSLTLIATANQGSEATYESGFVIDKFPISRPNLTFSTLTVSNMSPEDSSIYLCSVDWKGSYGYTFGSGTRLTVV.

With respect to this clonotype: Since a much larger clone is just one base distant, this may be a read error. The rearrangement joins TRBV28 to TRBJ1-5; TRBD1 aligns across 7 bases. Germline values: CDR1 MDHEN, CDR2 SYDVKM. The CDR3 covers 14 residues. The V gene end was trimmed by 11 bases and the J gene end by 2 bases; junction bases not matched to a gene: 9. The CDR3: CAGLLGTGNQPQHF. In nucleotides, the CDR3 is TGTGCCGGCCTTCTCGGGACAGGCAATCAGCCCCAGCATTTT. The complete variable domain, with remaining parts taken from reference TRBV28 and TRBJ1-5, reads DVKVTQSSRYLVKRTGEKVFLECVQDMDHENMFWYRQDPGLGLRLIYFSYDVKMKEKGDIPEGYSVSREKKERFSLILESASTNQTSMYLCAGLLGTGNQPQHFGDGTRLSIL.